This T cell receptor beta chain emerged from a study of human T cells and chemical hapten exposure. Study context: Per-sample variation in TCR yield stemmed mainly from small pooled library volume differences.

This clonotype was counted many times. TCRdb processed the RACE reads anew with MiXCR; each CDR3 protein has one entry. Among roughly 53,000 distinct CDR3 sequences listed, 9.9% were seen once. Time point specified: patch test 3, about 24 weeks after DPC sensitization. Stated treatment: therapeutic diphenylcyclopropenone sensitization with weekly scalp DPC. V gave up 6 bases and J gave up 4 bases; unmatched junction bases: 10. The CDR3 runs 16 residues. The V gene is TRBV12-3 or TRBV12-4, the J gene TRBJ2-3, with 10 nucleotides matching TRBD2. Sequenced here: whole blood, sampled in connection with sensitization to the hapten diphenylcyclopropenone (DPC). The clonotype was recovered from a middle-aged woman with alopecia areata. Some clones in this sample may be carry-over from other donors' samples. This CDR3 is CASSHGTSENADTQYF. The CDR3, as DNA: TGTGCCAGCAGCCACGGGACTAGCGAGAATGCAGATACGCAGTATTTT.